The clone carrying this T cell receptor beta chain has ten or more counts. The antigen remains undetermined. The record originates from a study of T cells in Graves' hyperthyroidism and ophthalmopathy. Researchers defined stable Graves' hyperthyroidism as no ophthalmopathy progression within 18 months. Uncontrolled infection, other autoimmune disease, pregnancy or lactation led to exclusion. The investigators amplified TCR beta CDR3 regions from RNA transcripts. First-round RT-PCR of the TCR CDR3 relied on the HTBI primer set. TCRdb fed the multiplex PCR reads into MiXCR, producing one record per CDR3 protein. The table lists around 500,000 distinct CDR3 sequences, 14% of them singletons, with approximately 13% in the top ten. General study results and limits: The model foresaw ophthalmopathy a median about 6.5 months prior to onset.

The V segment lost 0 bases and the J segment 0 bases; nucleotides outside the gene matches: 5. In germline, CDR1 is DFQATT, CDR2 SNEGSKA (reference sequence). The CDR3 is made up of 15 amino acids. Sequencing was done on a sample of blood. V is TRBV20-1 and J is TRBJ2-7; 7 bases are shared with TRBD2. The TCR was taken from a woman aged 35 to 49 with Graves' hyperthyroidism. This chain's CDR3 is CSARDGLAASYEQYF. DNA of the CDR3: TGCAGTGCTAGAGATGGGCTAGCGGCCTCCTACGAGCAGTACTTC.